The next 17 T cell receptor beta chains were all read from a single sample in a study of PD-1 blockade in classical Hodgkin lymphoma. Time point specified: cycle 4 day 1 (C4D1), after five to seven weeks of nivolumab. Relapses following autologous stem cell transplantation were seen in all patients, with brentuximab vedotin exposure varying. Assay: immunoSEQ multiplex PCR; the TCRdb copy retains only in-frame clones and omits some. The data hold 100,000 or so clones, with over 85% observed a single time. The source was peripheral blood mononuclear cells (PBMCs), collected before the fourth cycle of nivolumab. These receptors all stem from a human donor with classical Hodgkin lymphoma.

The CDR3: CASSEQGNQPQHF. Written as DNA, the CDR3 is TGTGCCAGCAGTGAACAGGGGAATCAGCCCCAGCATTTT. The V and J genes are TRBV27 and TRBJ1-5; TRBD1 matches at 7 bases. V was clipped by 5 bases and J by 4 bases; unmatched bases: 2. The CDR3 sequence is 13 residues long. Per the germline V gene, CDR1 is MNHEY and CDR2 is SMNVEV (reference sequence).

This clone was seen a few times. The chain is built from TRBV6-1 and TRBJ2-7; D perhaps matches TRBD1 (5 bases). V was pared by 1 base and J by 3 bases, with 13 bases between. The CDR3 has 15 residues. In germline, CDR1 is MNHNS, CDR2 SASEGT. CDR3 coding DNA: TGTGCCAGCAGTGAAGGGTGGGGCTCTCTCTACGAGCAGTACTTC. Translation gives CASSEGWGSLYEQYF.

The chain uses TRBV19 and TRBJ1-1; 8 bases are shared with TRBD1. Germline values: CDR1 LNHDA, CDR2 SQIVND (reference sequence). The CDR3 totals 15 residues. The V and J ends lost 5 bases and 1 base, in that order; junction bases with no gene match: 6. The CDR3 spells CASSFTGTGNTEAFF. As DNA, the CDR3 is TGTGCCAGTAGTTTTACCGGGACAGGGAACACTGAAGCTTTCTTT.

The chain recombines TRBV2 with TRBJ2-7, with 8 bases identical to TRBD1. Germline V CDR1 and CDR2: SNHLY, FYNNEI. This CDR3 has 14 amino acids. Trimming took 1 base from V and 5 from J; bases not matched to a gene: 4. CDR3 protein: CASSEGTGSHEQYF. CDR3 nucleotide sequence: TGTGCCAGCAGTGAAGGGACAGGGAGCCACGAGCAGTACTTC. Full variable domain (rest looked up from reference TRBV2 and TRBJ2-7): EPEVTQTPSHQVTQMGQEVILRCVPISNHLYFYWYRQILGQKVEFLVSFYNNEISEKSEIFDDQFSVERPDGSNFTLKIRSTKLEDSAMYFCASSEGTGSHEQYFGPGTRLTVT.

The chain joins TRBV11-2 to TRBJ2-7, with 8 bases that match TRBD2. J gave up 5 bases and V 1 base, and 4 bases lay outside the gene matches. The CDR3 runs 14 residues. Germline CDR1 is SGHAT and CDR2 is FQNNGV. The CDR3 nucleotides read TGTGCCAGCAGCTTAGGACTAGCGTTGAACGAGCAGTACTTC. It encodes CASSLGLALNEQYF.

V is TRBV5-1 and J is TRBJ1-1, with 9 positions matching TRBD1. The ends lost 5 bases at V and 3 bases at J; junction bases unmatched: 8. Germline V lookup: CDR1 SGHRS, CDR2 YFSETQ. The CDR3 loop spans 15 amino acids. The CDR3: CASRGGRTGDTEAFF. The CDR3 DNA is TGCGCCAGCAGAGGGGGTAGGACAGGGGACACTGAAGCTTTCTTT.

V usage is TRBV13 and J usage is TRBJ2-1; TRBD2 agrees at 8 bases. The J segment lost 2 bases and the V segment lost 3 bases, leaving 6 bases of the junction unmatched. Germline values: CDR1 PRHDT, CDR2 FYEKMQ (reference sequence). The CDR3 consists of 16 residues. As DNA, the CDR3 is TGTGCCAGCAGCTTCCAACTAGCGGAGACCTACAATGAGCAGTTCTTC. Translating it yields CASSFQLAETYNEQFF.

The chain couples TRBV18 to TRBJ2-1; 9 nucleotides align to TRBD2. From germline, CDR1 is KGHSH and CDR2 LQKENI. There are 20 residues in the CDR3. J gave up 6 bases and V 0 bases, and 18 bases lay outside the gene matches. The CDR3 spells CASSPPSGLRREGFLNEQFF. Written as DNA, the CDR3 is TGTGCCAGCTCACCACCGAGCGGCCTACGGCGGGAGGGTTTTCTCAATGAGCAGTTCTTC.

The rearrangement joins TRBV7-9 to TRBJ2-7; no reliable D call. Germline V gives CDR1 SEHNR, CDR2 FQNEAQ (reference sequence). Trimming stripped 5 bases from V and 7 bases from J, with 21 bases between. The CDR3 has 15 amino acids. The CDR3 nucleotides are TGTGCCAGCAGCCTACCAGCCCGAGACCTTGGAGAGCAGTACTTC. Protein: CASSLPARDLGEQYF.

This chain joins TRBV14 and TRBJ2-4; D unresolved. Looked up from germline, CDR1 is SGHDN and CDR2 is FVKESK. The ends were cut back, 2 bases at V and 7 bases at J, with 9 bases in the middle. The length of the CDR3 is 13 residues. The CDR3 sequence: CASSQREGNIQYF. The CDR3 DNA is TGTGCCAGCAGCCAAAGAGAAGGGAACATTCAGTACTTC.

V gene TRBV29-1 combines with J gene TRBJ1-1; D call uncertain. V was clipped by 3 bases and J by 1 base, with 3 bases between them. This CDR3 has 11 amino acids. The germline CDR1 and CDR2 sequences are SQVTM and ANQGSEA. The CDR3 reads CSVDENTEAFF. CDR3 DNA sequence: TGCAGCGTTGATGAGAACACTGAAGCTTTCTTT.

The chain carries TRBV10-2 and TRBJ1-5; 7 bases fit TRBD1. Germline CDR1 and CDR2: WSHSY and SAAADI. Trimming cost V 6 bases and J 7 bases; bases outside gene matches: 9. This CDR3 has 14 amino acids. CDR3 nucleotide sequence: TGCGCCAGCAGGACCGAGGACAGGTCCCAGCCCCAGCATTTT. Translating gives CASRTEDRSQPQHF.

The gene calls are TRBV27 and TRBJ2-1; TRBD1 aligns across 8 bases. Unmatched junction bases numbered 17, after V lost 5 bases and J lost 2 bases. The CDR3 loop spans 19 amino acids. Germline CDR1 and CDR2: MNHEY and SMNVEV (reference sequence). This CDR3 is CASSPQDRAIQGTYNEQFF. In DNA, the CDR3 is TGTGCCAGCAGTCCCCAGGACAGGGCGATTCAGGGGACCTACAATGAGCAGTTCTTC.

The chain employs TRBV5-1 and TRBJ1-4; 11 bases fit TRBD1. The V gene's germline CDR1 is SGHRS and CDR2 YFSETQ. V was clipped by 4 bases and J by 5 bases; unmatched bases: 7. This CDR3 region has 16 residues. CDR3 amino acids: CASSRTGGWSNEKLFF. The CDR3 DNA sequence: TGCGCCAGCAGCCGGACAGGGGGCTGGTCGAATGAAAAACTGTTTTTT.

This clone was detected once. The chain is built from TRBV7-9 and TRBJ2-5; TRBD2 agrees at 7 bases. CDR3 size: 15 residues. V lost 4 bases, J lost 5 bases, and 10 bases stayed unmatched. Looked up from germline, CDR1 is SEHNR and CDR2 is FQNEAQ (reference sequence). This chain's CDR3 is CASSSGLSLDETQYF. DNA for the CDR3: TGTGCCAGCAGCTCGGGACTATCTCTCGATGAGACCCAGTACTTC.

This rearrangement joins TRBV14 to TRBJ1-5; D is unresolved. Germline CDR1 and CDR2: SGHDN and FVKESK. V lost 1 base, J lost 5 bases, and 18 bases lay in between. CDR3 length: 17 amino acids. CDR3 nucleotide sequence: TGTGCCAGCAGCCAAGGACGGGCCGTCGGGTCCTATCAGCCCCAGCATTTT. This gives the protein CASSQGRAVGSYQPQHF.

CDR3 amino acids: CASSQGQGYEQYF. CDR3 sequence (DNA): TGTGCCAGCTCACAGGGACAGGGCTACGAGCAGTACTTC. The V and J genes are TRBV18 and TRBJ2-7; 9 positions match TRBD1. CDR1 KGHSH and CDR2 LQKENI come from the germline V gene. J gave up 3 bases and V 4 bases, and 1 base lay outside the gene matches. This CDR3 comprises 13 residues. The full variable domain, completed using reference TRBV18 and TRBJ2-7, is NAGVMQNPRHLVRRRGQEARLRCSPMKGHSHVYWYRQLPEEGLKFMVYLQKENIIDESGMPKERFSAEFPKEGPSILRIQQVVRGDSAAYFCASSQGQGYEQYFGPGTRLTVT.